Below, one T cell receptor (beta chain) is given with its context. The antigen is unknown. The sample comes from a study of CD4 T cell repertoires in COVID-19. Findings and caveats of the study: Sharing of several most expanded SARS-CoV-2-reactive clonotypes across memory subsets suggested intraclonal diversification.

Some clones are missing from TCRdb's copy, which holds only in-frame ones; the method was immunoSEQ multiplex PCR. Found here are more than 65,000 clones, about four fifths of them singletons; the top ten hold around 0.58%. This specimen was CD4+ T cells from peripheral blood, taken after recovery from COVID-19. This receptor was identified in a human donor who had COVID-19.

The CDR3 region has the DNA TGTGCCAGCAGTTTACAGCCAGCAATGAACACTGAAGCTTTCTTT. Translating gives CASSLQPAMNTEAFF. The chain uses TRBV27 and TRBJ1-1; D gene unclear. The germline V gene has CDR1 MNHEY and CDR2 SMNVEV (reference sequence). The CDR3 is 15 residues long. Deletions cut 2 bases from V and 0 bases from J, with 10 bases between.